These 7 T cell receptor beta chains share one sample of origin, sequenced in a study of blood T cells in healthy people across ages. For the second PCR, which ran for roughly 6 to 11 cycles, a sample-barcoded 5' primer and a J-beta primer mix were used. MiXCR was run by TCRdb on the 5' RACE reads, yielding one entry per CDR3 protein. The sample carries nearly 1 million distinct CDR3 sequences, around 54% recorded once. Sequencing was performed on blood. These receptors all come from a woman aged 55-70 years in good health.

The V call is TRBV27, the J call TRBJ2-6; possible D gene TRBD1, 5 bases. The ends were cut back, 7 bases at V and 1 base at J, with 11 bases in the middle. This CDR3 is built from 15 residues. Germline CDR1 and CDR2: MNHEY and SMNVEV (reference sequence). CDR3 protein: CASTQGVSGANVLTF. CDR3 DNA: TGTGCCAGCACCCAAGGGGTTTCTGGGGCCAACGTCCTGACTTTC.

This clonotype was seen a handful of times. The rearrangement uses TRBV2 and TRBJ2-7; 11 bases line up with TRBD2. J was trimmed by 4 bases and V by 2 bases; bases with no gene match: 4. The CDR3 runs 15 residues. The germline gives CDR1 SNHLY, CDR2 FYNNEI. CDR3 loop: CASSERLAGKYEQYF. As DNA, the CDR3 is TGTGCCAGCAGTGAAAGACTAGCGGGGAAGTACGAGCAGTACTTC.

V is TRBV6-2 or TRBV6-3 and J is TRBJ1-5; 8 nucleotides match TRBD1. Germline CDR1 reads MNHEY; CDR2 reads SVGEGT. This CDR3 is 14 amino acids long. V lost 7 bases to trimming and J lost 3 bases; unmatched junction nucleotides: 5. CDR3 residues: CASNDRGNNQPQHF. CDR3 sequence (DNA): TGTGCCAGCAATGACAGGGGAAACAATCAGCCCCAGCATTTT.

This clonotype was observed a few times. This chain connects TRBV6-1 to TRBJ2-7; 9 bases line up with TRBD2. The CDR3 covers 15 residues. J was trimmed by 4 bases and V by 1 base; bases with no gene match: 5. Germline values: CDR1 MNHNS, CDR2 SASEGT. CDR3 residues: CASSEGASGMYEQYF. CDR3 nucleotides: TGTGCCAGCAGTGAAGGGGCTAGCGGGATGTACGAGCAGTACTTC.

The chain carries TRBV9 and TRBJ2-7; D tentatively fits TRBD1 or TRBD2 (6 bases each). CDR1 SGDLS and CDR2 YYNGEE come from the germline V gene. V was cut by 4 bases and J by 5 bases, with 19 bases left in between. This CDR3 spans 15 amino acids. CDR3 residues: CASSPVVVGGDEQYF. CDR3 in DNA: TGTGCCAGCAGCCCCGTGGTAGTCGGGGGCGACGAGCAGTACTTC. The full variable domain, rest sourced from reference TRBV9 and TRBJ2-7, is DSGVTQTPKHLITATGQRVTLRCSPRSGDLSVYWYQQSLDQGLQFLIQYYNGEERAKGNILERFSAQQFPDLHSELNLSSLELGDSALYFCASSPVVVGGDEQYFGPGTRLTVT.

CDR3 sequence (DNA): TGTGCCAGCGGTGGAGTGGGGCGGCAAGAGACCCAGTACTTC. It yields the protein CASGGVGRQETQYF. The rearrangement joins TRBV3-1 to TRBJ2-5, with TRBD1 as a possible D gene (5 bases). Germline V lookup: CDR1 LGHDT, CDR2 YNNKEL (reference sequence). V shed 8 bases and J shed 2 bases, with 15 bases lying between them. CDR3 length: 14 amino acids.

The chain couples TRBV20-1 to TRBJ2-3, with 8 bases aligning to TRBD2. V shed 2 bases and J 11 bases; nucleotides not matched to a gene: 21. The CDR3 spans 17 residues. Germline assignment: CDR1 DFQATT and CDR2 SNEGSKA (reference sequence). The DNA of the CDR3 is TGCAGTGCTAGAAGAATGACGCTAGCGGGCCTGGGGAATATGCAGTATTTT. Translation gives CSARRMTLAGLGNMQYF.